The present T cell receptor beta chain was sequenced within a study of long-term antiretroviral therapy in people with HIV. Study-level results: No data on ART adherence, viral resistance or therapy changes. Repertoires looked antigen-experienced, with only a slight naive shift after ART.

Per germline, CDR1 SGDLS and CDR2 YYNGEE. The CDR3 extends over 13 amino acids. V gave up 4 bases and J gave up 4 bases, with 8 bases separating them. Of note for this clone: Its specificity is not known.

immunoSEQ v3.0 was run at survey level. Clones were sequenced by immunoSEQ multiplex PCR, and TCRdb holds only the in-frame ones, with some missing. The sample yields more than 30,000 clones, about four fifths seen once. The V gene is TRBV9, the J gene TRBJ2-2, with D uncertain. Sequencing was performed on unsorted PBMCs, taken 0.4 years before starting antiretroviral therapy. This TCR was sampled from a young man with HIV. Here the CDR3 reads CASSPGSTGELFF. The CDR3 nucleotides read TGTGCCAGCAGCCCCGGCAGCACCGGGGAGCTGTTTTTT.